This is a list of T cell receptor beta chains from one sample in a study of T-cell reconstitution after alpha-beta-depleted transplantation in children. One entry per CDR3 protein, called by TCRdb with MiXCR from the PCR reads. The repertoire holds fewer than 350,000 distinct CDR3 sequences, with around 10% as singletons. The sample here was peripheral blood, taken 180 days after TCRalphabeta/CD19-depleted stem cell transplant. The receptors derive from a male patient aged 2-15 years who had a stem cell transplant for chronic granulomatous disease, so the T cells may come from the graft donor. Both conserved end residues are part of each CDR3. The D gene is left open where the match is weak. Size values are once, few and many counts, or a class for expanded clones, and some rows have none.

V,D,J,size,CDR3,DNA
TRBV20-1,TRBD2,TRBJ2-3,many,CSAREWTSGGGLHTDTQYF,TGCAGTGCTAGAGAATGGACTAGCGGGGGGGGCCTCCACACAGATACGCAGTATTTT
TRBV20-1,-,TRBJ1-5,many,CSARGYRTRANQPQHF,TGCAGTGCTAGAGGCTACAGAACCAGGGCGAATCAGCCCCAGCATTTT
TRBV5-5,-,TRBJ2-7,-,CASSSGYPSYEQYF,TGTGCCAGCAGTTCAGGGTACCCCTCCTACGAGCAGTACTTC
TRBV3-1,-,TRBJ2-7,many,CASSQETGPPYEQYF,TGTGCCAGCAGCCAAGAAACGGGGCCTCCTTACGAGCAGTACTTC
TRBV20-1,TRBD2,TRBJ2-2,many,CSARDSGGAGTGELFF,TGCAGTGCTAGAGATAGCGGGGGGGCAGGAACCGGGGAGCTGTTTTTT
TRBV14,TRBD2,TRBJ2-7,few,CASSQAPLTGGPIEQYF,TGTGCCAGCAGCCAAGCCCCCTTAACGGGAGGGCCGATCGAGCAGTACTTC
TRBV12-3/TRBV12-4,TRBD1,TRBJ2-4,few,CASSKKGQGVGKNIQYF,TGTGCCAGCAGTAAGAAGGGACAGGGGGTTGGCAAAAACATTCAGTACTTC
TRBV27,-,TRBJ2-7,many,CASSSGVGDEQYF,TGTGCCAGCAGTTCAGGGGTCGGCGACGAGCAGTACTTC
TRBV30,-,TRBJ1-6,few,CAWSDNSYNSPLHF,TGTGCCTGGAGTGATAACTCCTATAATTCACCCCTCCACTTT
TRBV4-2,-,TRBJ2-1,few,CASSQAGSQGEQFF,TGTGCCAGCAGCCAAGCCGGGTCCCAGGGGGAGCAGTTCTTC
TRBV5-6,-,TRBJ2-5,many,CASSLSGPGFRETQYF,TGTGCCAGCAGCTTGTCAGGGCCGGGGTTCAGAGAGACCCAGTACTTC
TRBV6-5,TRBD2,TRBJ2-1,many,CASSYPGLARYNEQFF,TGTGCCAGCAGTTACCCCGGACTAGCGCGATACAATGAGCAGTTCTTC
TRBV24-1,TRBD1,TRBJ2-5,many,CATSEKGRGPGETQYF,TGTGCCACCAGTGAGAAGGGCAGGGGGCCTGGAGAGACCCAGTACTTC
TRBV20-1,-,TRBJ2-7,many,CSAGSGALYEQYF,TGCAGTGCTGGTAGCGGAGCCCTCTACGAGCAGTACTTC
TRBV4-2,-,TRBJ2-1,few,CASSQAFNYNEQFF,TGTGCCAGCAGCCAAGCCTTCAACTACAATGAGCAGTTCTTC
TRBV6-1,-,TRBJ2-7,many,CASSRDYSSYEQYF,TGTGCCAGCAGCCGCGACTACAGCTCCTACGAGCAGTACTTC
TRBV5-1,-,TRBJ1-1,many,CASTSGAVTLRNTEAFF,TGCGCCAGCACTTCAGGGGCAGTAACGTTGAGGAACACTGAAGCTTTCTTT
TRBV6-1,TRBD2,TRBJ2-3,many,CASRPSGGGTDTQYF,TGTGCCAGCAGACCGAGCGGGGGGGGCACAGATACGCAGTATTTT
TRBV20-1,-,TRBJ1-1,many,CSARDRRVAAFF,TGCAGTGCTAGAGACAGAAGGGTCGCAGCTTTCTTT
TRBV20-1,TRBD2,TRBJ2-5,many,CSARVILAGDGETQYF,TGCAGTGCTAGAGTGATTCTAGCGGGAGATGGAGAGACCCAGTACTTC
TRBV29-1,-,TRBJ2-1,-,CSGRGNEQFF,TGCAGCGGGAGGGGCAATGAGCAGTTCTTC
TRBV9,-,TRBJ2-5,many,CASSVGLLLAGQETQYF,TGTGCCAGCAGCGTAGGACTGTTACTAGCAGGTCAAGAGACCCAGTACTTC
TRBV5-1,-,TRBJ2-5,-,CASSRVGPEETQYF,TGCGCCAGCAGCCGGGTTGGACCGGAAGAGACCCAGTACTTC
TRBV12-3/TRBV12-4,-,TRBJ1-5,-,CASSLGVLDQPQHF,TGTGCCAGCAGTTTAGGGGTGCTGGATCAGCCCCAGCATTTT
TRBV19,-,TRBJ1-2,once,CASSPGQPLNYGYTF,TGTGCCAGTAGCCCGGGACAACCTTTAAACTATGGCTACACCTTC
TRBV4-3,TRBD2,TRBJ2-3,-,CASSQGVAGVSTDTQYF,TGCGCCAGCAGCCAAGGGGTAGCGGGGGTAAGCACAGATACGCAGTATTTT
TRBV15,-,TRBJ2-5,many,CATSRDSGSQETQYF,TGTGCCACCAGCAGAGATTCCGGATCTCAAGAGACCCAGTACTTC
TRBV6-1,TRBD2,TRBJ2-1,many,CASRGTSGRVPHEQFF,TGTGCCAGCAGGGGGACTAGCGGGAGGGTCCCCCATGAGCAGTTCTTC
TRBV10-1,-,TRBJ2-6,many,CASSPGSSGANVLTF,TGCGCCAGCAGCCCAGGTTCCTCTGGGGCCAACGTCCTGACTTTC
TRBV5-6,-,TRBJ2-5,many,CASSFRGRRETQYF,TGTGCCAGCAGCTTCAGGGGAAGGCGGGAGACCCAGTACTTC
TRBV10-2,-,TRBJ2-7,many,CASSGPTNQLSYEQYF,TGCGCCAGCAGTGGCCCGACCAACCAGCTCTCCTACGAGCAGTACTTC
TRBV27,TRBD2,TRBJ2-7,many,CASSQAGSSYEQYF,TGTGCCAGCAGTCAAGCGGGGAGCTCCTACGAGCAGTACTTC
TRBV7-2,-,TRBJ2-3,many,CASSAPTWSPGTDTQYF,TGTGCCAGCAGCGCCCCTACCTGGAGCCCTGGGACAGATACGCAGTATTTT
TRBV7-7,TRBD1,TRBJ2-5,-,CASSTLTGGPETQYF,TGTGCCAGCAGCACTTTAACAGGGGGCCCAGAGACCCAGTACTTC
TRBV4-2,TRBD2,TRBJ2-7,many,CASSQEESGSFYEQYF,TGTGCCAGCAGCCAAGAGGAAAGCGGGAGTTTCTACGAGCAGTACTTC
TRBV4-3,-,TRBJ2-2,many,CASSQDPGQNTGELFF,TGCGCCAGCAGCCAAGATCCGGGACAAAACACCGGGGAGCTGTTTTTT
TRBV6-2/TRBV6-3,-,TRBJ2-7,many,CASSALSYEQYF,TGTGCCAGCAGTGCCCTCTCCTACGAGCAGTACTTC
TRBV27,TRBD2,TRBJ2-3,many,CASSSHSAGGRQYF,TGTGCCAGCAGTTCTCACTCTGCGGGAGGGAGGCAGTATTTT
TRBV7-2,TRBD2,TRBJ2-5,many,CASSSLLATQETQYF,TGTGCCAGCAGCTCATTACTAGCGACGCAAGAGACCCAGTACTTC
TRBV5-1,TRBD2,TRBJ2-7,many,CASSSGLAKPDYEQYF,TGCGCCAGCAGCTCCGGACTAGCCAAACCAGACTACGAGCAGTACTTC
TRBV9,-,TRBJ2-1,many,CASSPAARYNEQFF,TGTGCCAGCAGCCCCGCTGCCAGGTACAATGAGCAGTTCTTC
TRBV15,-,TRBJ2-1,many,CATSRYYNEQFF,TGTGCCACCAGCAGATACTACAATGAGCAGTTCTTC
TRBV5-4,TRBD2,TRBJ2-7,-,CANSLSGSSYEQYF,TGTGCCAACAGCTTGAGCGGGAGTAGCTACGAGCAGTACTTC
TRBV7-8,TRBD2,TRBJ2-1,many,CASSLARGGVSYNEQFF,TGTGCCAGCAGCTTAGCGAGGGGAGGGGTCTCCTACAATGAGCAGTTCTTC
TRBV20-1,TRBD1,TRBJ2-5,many,CSARRTGNQETQYF,TGCAGTGCTAGAAGGACAGGGAACCAAGAGACCCAGTACTTC